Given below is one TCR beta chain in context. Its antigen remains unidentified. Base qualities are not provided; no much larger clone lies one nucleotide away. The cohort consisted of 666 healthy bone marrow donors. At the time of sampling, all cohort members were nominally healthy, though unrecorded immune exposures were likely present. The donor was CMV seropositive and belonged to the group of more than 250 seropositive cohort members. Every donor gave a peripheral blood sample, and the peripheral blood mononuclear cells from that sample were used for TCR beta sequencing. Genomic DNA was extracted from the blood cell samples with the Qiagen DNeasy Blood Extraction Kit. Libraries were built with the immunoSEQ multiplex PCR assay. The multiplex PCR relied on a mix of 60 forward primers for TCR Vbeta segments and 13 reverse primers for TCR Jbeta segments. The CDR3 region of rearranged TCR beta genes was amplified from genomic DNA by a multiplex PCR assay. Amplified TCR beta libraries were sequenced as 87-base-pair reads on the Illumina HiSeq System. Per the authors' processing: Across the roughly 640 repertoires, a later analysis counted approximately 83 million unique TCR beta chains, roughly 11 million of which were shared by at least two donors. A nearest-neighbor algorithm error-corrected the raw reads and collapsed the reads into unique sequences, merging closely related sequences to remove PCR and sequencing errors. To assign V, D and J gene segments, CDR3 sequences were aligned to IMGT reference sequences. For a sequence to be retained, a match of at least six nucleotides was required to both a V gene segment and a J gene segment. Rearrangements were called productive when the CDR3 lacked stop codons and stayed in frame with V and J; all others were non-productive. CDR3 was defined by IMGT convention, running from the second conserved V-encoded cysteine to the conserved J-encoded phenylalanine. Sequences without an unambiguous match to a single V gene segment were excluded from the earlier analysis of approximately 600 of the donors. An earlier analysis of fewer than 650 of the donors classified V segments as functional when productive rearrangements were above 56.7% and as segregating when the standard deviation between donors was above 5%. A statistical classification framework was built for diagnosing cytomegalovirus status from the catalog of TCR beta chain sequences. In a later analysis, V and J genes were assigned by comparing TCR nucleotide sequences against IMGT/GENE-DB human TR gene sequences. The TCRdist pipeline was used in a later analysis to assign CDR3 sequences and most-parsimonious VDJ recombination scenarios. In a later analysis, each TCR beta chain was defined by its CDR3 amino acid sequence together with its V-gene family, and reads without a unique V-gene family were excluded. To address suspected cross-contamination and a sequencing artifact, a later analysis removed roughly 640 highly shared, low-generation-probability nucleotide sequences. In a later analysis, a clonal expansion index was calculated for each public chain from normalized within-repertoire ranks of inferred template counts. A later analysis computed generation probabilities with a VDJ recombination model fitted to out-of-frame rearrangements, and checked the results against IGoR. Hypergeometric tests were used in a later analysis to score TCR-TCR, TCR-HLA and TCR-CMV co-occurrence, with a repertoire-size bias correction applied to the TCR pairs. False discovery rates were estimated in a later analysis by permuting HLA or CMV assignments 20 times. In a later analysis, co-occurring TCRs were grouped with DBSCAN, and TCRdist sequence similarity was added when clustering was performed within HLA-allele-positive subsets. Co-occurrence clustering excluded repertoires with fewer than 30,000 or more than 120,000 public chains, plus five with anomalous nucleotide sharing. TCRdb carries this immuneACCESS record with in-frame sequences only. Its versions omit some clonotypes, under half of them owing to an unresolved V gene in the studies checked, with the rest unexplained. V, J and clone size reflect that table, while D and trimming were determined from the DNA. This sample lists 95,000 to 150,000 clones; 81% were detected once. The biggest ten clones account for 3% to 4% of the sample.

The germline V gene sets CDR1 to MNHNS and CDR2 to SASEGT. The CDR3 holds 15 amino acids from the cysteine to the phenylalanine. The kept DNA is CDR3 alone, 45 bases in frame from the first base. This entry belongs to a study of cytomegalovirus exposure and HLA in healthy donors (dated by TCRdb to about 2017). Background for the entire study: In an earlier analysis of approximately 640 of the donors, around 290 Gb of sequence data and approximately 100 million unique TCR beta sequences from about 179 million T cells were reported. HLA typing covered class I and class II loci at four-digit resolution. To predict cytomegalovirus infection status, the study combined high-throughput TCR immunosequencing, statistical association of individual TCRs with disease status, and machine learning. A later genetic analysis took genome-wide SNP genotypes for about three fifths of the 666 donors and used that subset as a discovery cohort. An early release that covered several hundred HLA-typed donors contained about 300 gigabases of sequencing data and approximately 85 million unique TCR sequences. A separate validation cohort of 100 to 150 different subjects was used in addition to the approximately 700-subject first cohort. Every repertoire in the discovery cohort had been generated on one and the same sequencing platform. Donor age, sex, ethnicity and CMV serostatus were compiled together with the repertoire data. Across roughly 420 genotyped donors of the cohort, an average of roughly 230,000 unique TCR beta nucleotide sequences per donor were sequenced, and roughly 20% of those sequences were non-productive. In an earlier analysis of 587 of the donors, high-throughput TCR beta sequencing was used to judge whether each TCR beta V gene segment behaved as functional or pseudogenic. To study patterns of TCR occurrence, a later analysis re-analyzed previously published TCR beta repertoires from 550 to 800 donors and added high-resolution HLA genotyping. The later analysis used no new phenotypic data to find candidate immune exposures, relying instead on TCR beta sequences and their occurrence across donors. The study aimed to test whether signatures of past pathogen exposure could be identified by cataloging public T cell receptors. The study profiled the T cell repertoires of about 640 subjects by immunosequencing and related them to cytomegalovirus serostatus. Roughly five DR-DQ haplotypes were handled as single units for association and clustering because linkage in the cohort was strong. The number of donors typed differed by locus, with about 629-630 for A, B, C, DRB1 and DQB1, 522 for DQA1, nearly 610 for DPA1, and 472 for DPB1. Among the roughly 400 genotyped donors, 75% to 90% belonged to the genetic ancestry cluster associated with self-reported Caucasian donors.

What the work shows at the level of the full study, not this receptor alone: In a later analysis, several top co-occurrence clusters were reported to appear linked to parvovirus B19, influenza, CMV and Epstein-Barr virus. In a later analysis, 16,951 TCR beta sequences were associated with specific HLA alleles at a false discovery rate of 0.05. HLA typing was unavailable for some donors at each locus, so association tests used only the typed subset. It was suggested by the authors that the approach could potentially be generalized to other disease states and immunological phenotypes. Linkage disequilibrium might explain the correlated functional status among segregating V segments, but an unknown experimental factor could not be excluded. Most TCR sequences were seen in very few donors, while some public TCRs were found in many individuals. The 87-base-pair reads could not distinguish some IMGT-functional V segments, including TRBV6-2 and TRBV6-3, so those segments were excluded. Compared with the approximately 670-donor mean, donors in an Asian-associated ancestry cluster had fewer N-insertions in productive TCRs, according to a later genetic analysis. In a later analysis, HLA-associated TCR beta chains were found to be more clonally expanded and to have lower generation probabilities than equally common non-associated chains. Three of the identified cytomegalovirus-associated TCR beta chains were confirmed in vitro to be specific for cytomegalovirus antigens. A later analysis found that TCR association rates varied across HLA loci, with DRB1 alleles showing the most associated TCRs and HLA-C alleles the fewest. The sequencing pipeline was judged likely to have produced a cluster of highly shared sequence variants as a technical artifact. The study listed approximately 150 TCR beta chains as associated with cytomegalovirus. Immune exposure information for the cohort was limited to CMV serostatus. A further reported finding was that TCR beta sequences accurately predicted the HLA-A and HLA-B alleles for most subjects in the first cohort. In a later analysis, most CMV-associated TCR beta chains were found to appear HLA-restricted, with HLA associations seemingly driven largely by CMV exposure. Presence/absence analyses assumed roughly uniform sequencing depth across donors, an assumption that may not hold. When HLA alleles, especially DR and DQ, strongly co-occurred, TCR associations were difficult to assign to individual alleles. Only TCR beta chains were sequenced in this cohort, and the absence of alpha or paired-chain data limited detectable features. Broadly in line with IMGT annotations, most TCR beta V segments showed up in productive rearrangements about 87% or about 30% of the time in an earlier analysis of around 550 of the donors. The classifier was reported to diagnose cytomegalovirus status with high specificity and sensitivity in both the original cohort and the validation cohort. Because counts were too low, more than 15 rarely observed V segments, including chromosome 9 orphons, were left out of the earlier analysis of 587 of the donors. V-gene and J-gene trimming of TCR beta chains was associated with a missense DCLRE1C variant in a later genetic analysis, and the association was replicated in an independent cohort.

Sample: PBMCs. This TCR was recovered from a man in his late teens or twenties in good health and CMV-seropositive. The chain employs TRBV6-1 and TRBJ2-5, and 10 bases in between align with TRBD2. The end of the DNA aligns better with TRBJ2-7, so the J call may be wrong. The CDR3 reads CASSEATSGNYEQYF. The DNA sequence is TGTGCCAGCAGTGAAGCAACTAGCGGGAACTACGAGCAGTACTTC.